This T cell receptor (beta chain) stems from a study of patients and donors after allogeneic stem cell transplantation. TCRdb reanalysed the RT-PCR reads using MiXCR and keeps one entry per CDR3 protein. The table has about 230,000 distinct CDR3 sequences, around 14% seen once. Germline V gene data show CDR1 as LGHNA and CDR2 as YNFKEQ. With 1 base clipped from V and 6 bases from J, the junction kept 8 bases outside the gene matches. The CDR3 loop spans 16 amino acids. This clonotype was detected a few times. This receptor was identified in a human donor who was either an allogeneic HSCT recipient or a stem cell or donor lymphocyte infusion donor (not recorded which). It is not recorded whose cells these are; they may come from a transplant donor. Sequencing was carried out using blood, either unsorted or a sorted T cell fraction (not recorded which). The chain couples TRBV4-2 to TRBJ2-2; 7 bases match TRBD2. The CDR3 protein is CASSQARGLAAGELFF. CDR3 DNA sequence: TGTGCCAGCAGCCAAGCACGCGGGCTAGCGGCCGGGGAGCTGTTTTTT.